This T cell receptor beta chain derives from a study of control samples from healthy donors and cancer patients. Profiled with immunoSEQ multiplex PCR; TCRdb holds only in-frame clones, not every one. The sample contains about 160,000 clones, 96% of which appear only once. The germline V and J ends were trimmed by 4 bases and 9 bases, with 8 bases remaining between them. The CDR3 spans 11 residues. The germline V gene encodes CDR1 LGHDT and CDR2 YNNKEL (reference sequence). Material for sequencing was blood. The V and J genes are TRBV3-1 (or the pseudogene TRBV3-2) and TRBJ2-3; D may correspond to TRBD1 or TRBD2 (5 bases each). This sequence was found in a woman in her thirties in good health. The CDR3 DNA is TGTGCCAGCAGCCTCGGGACCACGCAGTATTTT. Translating gives CASSLGTTQYF.